This entry lists 10 T cell receptor beta chains sequenced from one sample in a study of control samples from healthy donors and cancer patients. Produced via immunoSEQ multiplex PCR; TCRdb's table is partial and in-frame only. The data hold roughly 100,000 clones, with about 91% observed a single time. Sequenced: blood. These TCRs come from a woman between 18 and 29 years old in good health.

The chain carries TRBV4-1 and TRBJ2-5; TRBD2 might be the D (5 bases). Per germline, CDR1 MGHRA and CDR2 YSYEKL. Between the trimmed V and J ends, which lost 1 base and 5 bases, there was a span of 14 bases. The CDR3 covers 15 residues. DNA of the CDR3: TGCGCCAGCAGCCAAGGGGTGACTACCCGGGAGACCCAGTACTTC. Translated: CASSQGVTTRETQYF.

The genes are TRBV7-6 and TRBJ2-7; D may be TRBD2 (6 bases). Germline CDR1 reads SGHVS; CDR2 reads FNYEAQ. The CDR3 totals 14 residues. The germline V and J ends were trimmed by 6 bases and 6 bases, with 18 bases remaining between them. The CDR3 spells CASSPMGVGGEQYF. CDR3 nucleotide sequence: TGTGCCAGCAGTCCCATGGGGGTCGGGGGCGAGCAGTACTTC.

The gene calls are TRBV27 and TRBJ1-2; D is unclear. CDR1 is MNHEY, CDR2 SMNVEV, per germline (reference sequence). The ends were cut back, 9 bases at V and 6 bases at J, with 8 bases in the middle. The CDR3 runs 10 residues. As DNA, the CDR3 is TGTGCCAGGAGTAAGGATGGCTACACCTTC. Its protein product is CARSKDGYTF.

This clone was recorded only once. V and J are TRBV6-5 and TRBJ1-1; D is ambiguous. Per germline, CDR1 MNHEY and CDR2 SVGAGI. Trimming took 2 bases from V and 0 from J, leaving 4 bases between them. The CDR3 loop spans 13 amino acids. The CDR3 DNA is TGTGCCAGCAGTTACACCGTGAACACTGAAGCTTTCTTT. Its protein is CASSYTVNTEAFF.

This chain connects TRBV13 to TRBJ1-4; D uncertain. Germline CDR1 PRHDT, CDR2 FYEKMQ (reference sequence). Trimming removed 3 bases from V and 5 bases from J, with 16 bases in between. The CDR3 covers 16 residues. The CDR3 DNA reads TGTGCCAGCAGCTTTCGGGTGCCCGATCAAAATGAAAAACTGTTTTTT. Residues: CASSFRVPDQNEKLFF.

The chain is built from TRBV28 and TRBJ2-5; the D gene is possibly TRBD2 (6 bases). The CDR3 is 16 amino acids. Germline CDR1 reads MDHEN; CDR2 reads SYDVKM. V was pared by 5 bases and J by 5 bases, with 21 bases between. The CDR3 reads CASSGVGRREAETQYF. CDR3 sequence (DNA): TGTGCCAGCAGTGGAGTTGGACGGAGGGAAGCCGAGACCCAGTACTTC. The full variable domain, in which reference TRBV28 and TRBJ2-5 provide the parts outside the CDR3, is DVKVTQSSRYLVKRTGEKVFLECVQDMDHENMFWYRQDPGLGLRLIYFSYDVKMKEKGDIPEGYSVSREKKERFSLILESASTNQTSMYLCASSGVGRREAETQYFGPGTRLLVL.

This clone appeared a few times. The chain couples TRBV18 to TRBJ1-3; D remains unclear. CDR3 length: 13 residues. Germline assignment: CDR1 KGHSH and CDR2 LQKENI. V was clipped by 0 bases and J by 4 bases, with 4 bases between them. For the CDR3, the DNA is TGTGCCAGCTCACCACCGTCGGGAAACACCATATATTTT. Translated: CASSPPSGNTIYF.

The chain links TRBV5-1 to TRBJ1-4; D not resolved. Germline assignment: CDR1 SGHRS and CDR2 YFSETQ. Trimming cost V 0 bases and J 6 bases, with 9 bases left between them. The CDR3 spans 14 residues. This CDR3 reads CASSLGGLDEKLFF. The CDR3 nucleotides are TGCGCCAGCAGCTTGGGTGGTCTCGATGAAAAACTGTTTTTT.

The V gene is TRBV9, the J gene TRBJ2-3; TRBD2 agrees at 9 bases. The CDR3 length is 22 residues. The trim removed 0 bases at V and 4 bases at J, leaving 24 bases unmatched. Germline V gene lookup returns CDR1 SGDLS and CDR2 YYNGEE. The DNA of the CDR3 is TGTGCCAGCAGCGTAGATACAGGATATAGTAGCGGGAGTGTGGGGGGCCCAGATACGCAGTATTTT. Its translation: CASSVDTGYSSGSVGGPDTQYF. The complete variable domain, with remaining parts taken from reference TRBV9 and TRBJ2-3, reads DSGVTQTPKHLITATGQRVTLRCSPRSGDLSVYWYQQSLDQGLQFLIQYYNGEERAKGNILERFSAQQFPDLHSELNLSSLELGDSALYFCASSVDTGYSSGSVGGPDTQYFGPGTRLTVL.

The CDR3 DNA is TGTGCCAGCTCACCGACGGGACTAGCGGGGGCTAACACCGGGGAGCTGTTTTTT. It yields the protein CASSPTGLAGANTGELFF. The V and J genes are TRBV18 and TRBJ2-2, with 14 bases that match TRBD2. Germline V gene sequence: CDR1 KGHSH, CDR2 LQKENI. CDR3 size: 18 residues. V shed 3 bases and J 2 bases; nucleotides not matched to a gene: 5.